The 27 T cell receptor beta chains in this list originate from one sample, sequenced in a study of OX40 agonist ivuxolimab in advanced cancers. Using immunoSEQ multiplex PCR, the repertoire was profiled, and TCRdb retains in-frame clones only, with some absent. The profile shows some 43,000 clones, approximately 83% of them singletons. Sequences were derived from CD4+ or CD8+ T cells sorted from blood, sampled in a trial of the OX40 agonist ivuxolimab. These receptors were taken from an adult with an advanced solid tumor such as melanoma, head and neck, liver or kidney cancer.

The J gene is TRBJ2-1, the V gene TRBV5-6; D unresolved. This CDR3 contains 11 residues. V was trimmed by 1 base and J by 9 bases, leaving 5 bases between them. Germline-derived CDR1 and CDR2 are SGHDT and YYEEEE. The CDR3 DNA sequence: TGTGCCAGCAGCTTGTTTGGTGAGCAGTTCTTC. It codes for CASSLFGEQFF.

This chain joins TRBV10-3 and TRBJ2-1, with D unresolved. V lost 3 bases and J 8 bases, leaving 8 bases between the germline ends. Germline-derived CDR1 and CDR2 are ENHRY and SYGVKD. The CDR3 spans 12 residues. This chain's CDR3 is CAISEGMDEQFF. The CDR3, as DNA: TGTGCCATCAGTGAAGGGATGGATGAGCAGTTCTTC.

The chain joins TRBV14 to TRBJ2-5; the D is unclear. Near its end, the DNA agrees better with TRBJ2-7, so the J call may be wrong. The CDR3 consists of 14 residues. Looked up from germline, CDR1 is SGHDN and CDR2 is FVKESK. CDR3 sequence: CASSQEPKAYEQYF. Written as DNA, the CDR3 is TGTGCCAGCAGCCAAGAACCAAAAGCCTACGAGCAGTACTTC.

Only a few counts were recorded for this clone. CDR3 sequence: CASSYGYGYTF. For the CDR3, the DNA is TGTGCCAGCAGCTACGGCTACGGCTACACCTTC. The chain joins TRBV13 to TRBJ1-2; D gene uncertain. Per germline, CDR1 PRHDT and CDR2 FYEKMQ (reference sequence). This CDR3 has 11 amino acids. V dropped 4 bases and J dropped 8 bases, with 8 bases sitting between them. The full variable domain, in which reference TRBV13 and TRBJ1-2 provide the parts outside the CDR3, is AAGVIQSPRHLIKEKRETATLKCYPIPRHDTVYWYQQGPGQDPQFLISFYEKMQSDKGSIPDRFSAQQFSDYHSELNMSSLELGDSALYFCASSYGYGYTFGSGTRLTVV.

V and J are TRBV7-3 and TRBJ2-5; D not certain. CDR1 and CDR2 (germline): SGHTA, FQGTGA. The V end lost 5 bases, the J end lost 2 bases, and 9 bases lay between the germline ends. The CDR3 has 13 residues. CDR3 sequence (DNA): TGTGCCAGCAGCGAGCAGGTGCAAGAGACCCAGTACTTC. Protein: CASSEQVQETQYF.

The J gene is TRBJ2-1, the V gene TRBV6-5; D possibly corresponds to TRBD1 (6 bases). The CDR3 has 15 amino acids. Trimming pared 5 bases from V and 6 bases from J, leaving 17 bases between. Germline V gives CDR1 MNHEY, CDR2 SVGAGI. The CDR3: CASSTRTGRGNEQFF. CDR3 in DNA: TGTGCCAGCAGTACCAGGACGGGCAGGGGCAATGAGCAGTTCTTC.

This clone was detected only once. J is TRBJ2-7 and V is TRBV7-3; possibly TRBD1 or TRBD2 for D (5 bases each). CDR3 length equals 15 residues. Germline values: CDR1 SGHTA, CDR2 FQGTGA. Trimming removed 5 bases at V and 2 bases at J, with 16 bases between. The CDR3 spells CASSLGAGLTYEQYF. The CDR3 DNA reads TGTGCCAGCAGCCTCGGGGCAGGCCTAACCTACGAGCAGTACTTC.

In nucleotides, the CDR3 is TGCGCCAGCAGCTTGGGGGCAGAGAACACCGGGGAGCTGTTTTTT. It encodes CASSLGAENTGELFF. The chain couples TRBV5-1 to TRBJ2-2; D uncertain. The CDR3 runs 15 residues. V was cut by 0 bases and J by 1 base, with 7 bases left in between. Germline V gene data show CDR1 as SGHRS and CDR2 as YFSETQ.

The chain combines TRBV9 with TRBJ2-1; D is possibly TRBD2 (5 bases). The length of the CDR3 is 16 residues. Germline loops: CDR1 SGDLS, CDR2 YYNGEE. V gave up 2 bases and J gave up 0 bases, with 12 bases separating them. CDR3 coding DNA: TGTGCCAGCAGCGTGGGGAGTGAACGCTCCTACAATGAGCAGTTCTTC. Translation: CASSVGSERSYNEQFF.

This clone was seen just once. CDR3 DNA: TGTGCCAGCAGCCAAGAATTTTCAGGGTATGGCTACACCTTC. It is translated as CASSQEFSGYGYTF. This chain uses TRBV14 with TRBJ1-2, with a possible D match to TRBD1 (5 bases). V was trimmed by 0 bases and J by 5 bases, leaving 10 bases between them. The CDR3 has 14 amino acids. Germline V gene lookup returns CDR1 SGHDN and CDR2 FVKESK.

The rearrangement links TRBV5-4 to TRBJ2-1; the D call may be TRBD1 or TRBD2 (6 bases each). The ends were cut back, 4 bases at V and 7 bases at J, with 12 bases in the middle. This CDR3 spans 13 amino acids. In germline, CDR1 is SGHNT, CDR2 YYREEE (reference sequence). DNA of the CDR3: TGTGCCAGCAGCGGGGGGCCGGAGAATGAGCAGTTCTTC. Protein sequence: CASSGGPENEQFF.

J is TRBJ2-4 and V is TRBV6-6; D ambiguous. V was clipped by 6 bases and J by 0 bases, with 3 bases between them. CDR1 and CDR2 from the germline V gene are MNHNY and SVGAGI (reference sequence). CDR3 length: 12 residues. CDR3 coding DNA: TGTGCCAGCAGCCTAGCCAAAAACATTCAGTACTTC. It codes for CASSLAKNIQYF.

In DNA, the CDR3 is TGTGCCAGCAGTTATAGGCTGAATGAAAAACTGTTTTTT. Its protein product is CASSYRLNEKLFF. This chain uses TRBV6-1 with TRBJ1-4, with no clear D. The V end lost 5 bases, the J end lost 5 bases, and 9 bases lay between the germline ends. Per germline, CDR1 MNHNS and CDR2 SASEGT. This CDR3 contains 13 residues.

V gene TRBV5-8 combines with J gene TRBJ2-3; D gene ambiguous. The V gene's germline CDR1 is SGHTS and CDR2 YDEGEE. The CDR3 has 14 amino acids. Trimming removed 0 bases at V and 6 bases at J, with 11 bases between. This chain's CDR3 is CASSLGRAWDTQYF. The CDR3 coding sequence is TGTGCCAGCAGCTTGGGTAGGGCCTGGGATACGCAGTATTTT.

The chain links TRBV6-5 to TRBJ1-1; TRBD1 aligns across 8 bases. The length of the CDR3 is 14 residues. CDR1 and CDR2 from the germline V gene are MNHEY and SVGAGI. J gave up 4 bases and V 6 bases, and 7 bases lay outside the gene matches. CDR3 in DNA: TGTGCCAGCAGACGCCAGGGGGCGGGCACTGAAGCTTTCTTT. Translation: CASRRQGAGTEAFF.

The chain uses TRBV29-1 and TRBJ1-1, with TRBD1 matching over 7 bases. The CDR3 loop spans 14 amino acids. With 0 bases clipped from V and 4 bases from J, the junction kept 5 bases outside the gene matches. Germline CDR1 reads SQVTM; CDR2 reads ANQGSEA. The CDR3 DNA reads as TGCAGCGTTGAAGAGACAGGGTTTATCACTGAAGCTTTCTTT. This codes for CSVEETGFITEAFF. Looking up the rest from reference TRBV29-1 and TRBJ1-1 gives the full variable domain: SAVISQKPSRDICQRGTSLTIQCQVDSQVTMMFWYRQQPGQSLTLIATANQGSEATYESGFVIDKFPISRPNLTFSTLTVSNMSPEDSSIYLCSVEETGFITEAFFGQGTRLTVV.

The chain uses TRBV7-9 and TRBJ2-1; TRBD1 matches at 8 bases. V was clipped by 4 bases and J by 4 bases; unmatched bases: 9. Per the germline V gene, CDR1 is SEHNR and CDR2 is FQNEAQ (reference sequence). The CDR3 spans 16 residues. The CDR3 region is CASSSPDRVNYNEQFF. CDR3 sequence (DNA): TGTGCCAGCAGCTCTCCGGACAGGGTAAATTACAATGAGCAGTTCTTC. Supplemented by reference TRBV7-9 and TRBJ2-1, the full variable domain reads DTGVSQNPRHKITKRGQNVTFRCDPISEHNRLYWYRQTLGQGPEFLTYFQNEAQLEKSRLLSDRFSAERPKGSFSTLEIQRTEQGDSAMYLCASSSPDRVNYNEQFFGPGTRLTVL.

The chain carries TRBV30 and TRBJ2-7; weak D call: TRBD1 (5 bases). The V gene lost 1 base and the J gene lost 5 bases, with 12 bases spanning the gap. This CDR3 contains 13 residues. Germline V CDR1 and CDR2: GTSNPN, SVGIG (reference sequence). CDR3 region: CAWSEMQGDEQYF. As DNA, the CDR3 is TGTGCCTGGAGTGAAATGCAGGGCGACGAGCAGTACTTC.

CDR3 nucleotides: TGTGCCTGGAGTGTTGGGGCGAGCACAGATACGCAGTATTTT. This encodes CAWSVGASTDTQYF. The V and J genes are TRBV30 and TRBJ2-3; D may be TRBD1 (5 bases). V was shortened by 0 bases and J by 0 bases, with 7 bases between the two germline ends. The CDR3 covers 14 residues. Germline V lookup: CDR1 GTSNPN, CDR2 SVGIG (reference sequence).

This clone was picked up a small number of times. The chain joins TRBV19 to TRBJ1-2, with no clear D. V was shortened by 2 bases and J by 8 bases, with 15 bases between the two germline ends. Looked up from germline, CDR1 is LNHDA and CDR2 is SQIVND (reference sequence). This CDR3 comprises 14 residues. CDR3 nucleotides: TGTGCCAGTAGTATAACGGAAGTTCCTAGGGGCTACACCTTC. This encodes CASSITEVPRGYTF.

The chain joins TRBV7-2 to TRBJ2-3, with D possibly called TRBD1 or TRBD2 (6 bases each). The CDR3 has 12 residues. V was pared by 4 bases and J by 8 bases, with 10 bases between. CDR1 and CDR2 from the germline V gene are SGHTA and FQGNSA. The chain's CDR3 is CASSSPGATQYF. For the CDR3, the DNA is TGTGCCAGCAGCTCCCCGGGGGCTACGCAGTATTTT.

The chain links TRBV6-6 to TRBJ2-1, with D possibly being TRBD1 or TRBD2 (5 bases each). The germline CDR1 and CDR2 sequences are MNHNY and SVGAGI (reference sequence). Trimming removed 2 bases at V and 8 bases at J, with 10 bases between. CDR3 length equals 13 residues. Written as DNA, the CDR3 is TGTGCCAGCAGTTACGGGGGTGGGGATGAGCAGTTCTTC. It codes for CASSYGGGDEQFF.

The chain uses TRBV11-2 and TRBJ2-4, with D uncertain. The germline V gene has CDR1 SGHAT and CDR2 FQNNGV. The CDR3 consists of 12 residues. Trimming removed 6 bases from V and 9 bases from J, with 12 bases in between. The CDR3 here is CASSGAAVIQYF. CDR3 sequence (DNA): TGTGCCAGCAGTGGAGCAGCCGTCATTCAGTACTTC.

This clone was seen once. V gene TRBV7-3 combines with J gene TRBJ2-3, with D hard to call. CDR3 length: 15 amino acids. Germline V gene data show CDR1 as SGHTA and CDR2 as FQGTGA. Deletions cut 2 bases from V and 6 bases from J, with 15 bases between. For the CDR3, the DNA is TGTGCCAGCAGCTTATTGGGCCTCCCGGCGGATACGCAGTATTTT. Translated: CASSLLGLPADTQYF.

The chain employs TRBV6-1 and TRBJ2-7; 9 nucleotides match TRBD1. J gave up 2 bases and V 1 base, and 0 bases lay outside the gene matches. CDR3 length equals 14 residues. Germline-derived CDR1 and CDR2 are MNHNS and SASEGT. CDR3 in DNA: TGTGCCAGCAGTGAAGGGACAGGGGCCTACGAGCAGTACTTC. Translating gives CASSEGTGAYEQYF.

The chain couples TRBV29-1 to TRBJ1-1; tentative D call: TRBD1 (6 bases). Germline lookup yields CDR1 SQVTM and CDR2 ANQGSEA. V dropped 4 bases and J dropped 0 bases, with 12 bases sitting between them. CDR3 length equals 14 residues. In nucleotides, the CDR3 is TGCAGCGTTGTTGCCAGGGACATGAACACTGAAGCTTTCTTT. Its protein product is CSVVARDMNTEAFF.

Of note for this clone: The same CDR3 arises from other DNA sequences in this sample as well. The chain is built from TRBV28 and TRBJ2-7; D is unclear. The germline gives CDR1 MDHEN, CDR2 SYDVKM. The CDR3 extends over 11 amino acids. V gave up 6 bases and J gave up 0 bases, with 3 bases separating them. CDR3 amino acids: CASSASYEQYF. DNA for the CDR3: TGTGCCAGCAGCGCCTCCTACGAGCAGTACTTC.